The 9 T cell receptor beta chains reported below all come from one sample, sequenced in a study of graft-versus-host responses after intestinal transplantation. Their target antigens are unknown. The table came from immunoSEQ multiplex PCR; TCRdb's copy has only in-frame clones and leaves some out. The sample contains more than 40,000 clones, 95% of which appear only once. The specimen comprised unstimulated CD8+ T cells sorted from spleen or lymph node cells, sampled before transplant. These receptors were obtained from a human donor who was the organ donor for an intestinal transplant.

CDR3 coding DNA: TGCGCCAGCAGCCCCTCTAGCCCCGGAGAGACCCAGTACTTC. As protein: CASSPSSPGETQYF. This chain connects TRBV5-1 to TRBJ2-5, with D perhaps matching TRBD2 (5 bases). From germline, CDR1 is SGHRS and CDR2 YFSETQ. The length of the CDR3 is 14 residues. V gave up 4 bases and J gave up 4 bases, with 14 bases separating them.

V is TRBV9 and J is TRBJ2-7; no reliable D call. The CDR3 sequence is 13 residues long. Trimming took 0 bases from V and 1 from J, leaving 5 bases between them. The germline V gene encodes CDR1 SGDLS and CDR2 YYNGEE. The CDR3 nucleotides read TGTGCCAGCAGCGTAGGGCAGTCCTACGAGCAGTACTTC. It translates to CASSVGQSYEQYF.

V and J are TRBV9 and TRBJ1-5; TRBD1 might be the D (5 bases). This CDR3 contains 15 residues. Germline assignment: CDR1 SGDLS and CDR2 YYNGEE. The V end lost 3 bases, the J end lost 2 bases, and 12 bases lay between the germline ends. Written as DNA, the CDR3 is TGTGCCAGCAGCGCCGAATGGGGGGGCAATCAGCCCCAGCATTTT. It codes for CASSAEWGGNQPQHF.

The chain couples TRBV28 to TRBJ1-4, with D unclear. V was trimmed by 6 bases and J by 8 bases, leaving 19 bases between them. The CDR3 is made up of 15 amino acids. Germline-derived CDR1 and CDR2 are MDHEN and SYDVKM. The CDR3 sequence: CASSPTFQPREKLFF. CDR3 nucleotide sequence: TGTGCCAGCAGCCCCACGTTTCAACCGAGGGAAAAACTGTTTTTT.

This chain joins TRBV4-1 and TRBJ2-5; 9 nucleotides line up with TRBD1. Germline loops: CDR1 MGHRA, CDR2 YSYEKL. The ends lost 2 bases at V and 2 bases at J; junction bases unmatched: 3. CDR3 size: 15 residues. The CDR3 DNA is TGCGCCAGCAGCCAAAGACAGGGGGATCAAGAGACCCAGTACTTC. This translates into CASSQRQGDQETQYF.

V usage is TRBV28 and J usage is TRBJ1-3; 8 bases align to TRBD1. Trimming at V came to 3 bases and at J to 6 bases, leaving 4 bases not matched to a gene. Germline CDR1 is MDHEN and CDR2 is SYDVKM. CDR3 length: 14 residues. CDR3 sequence reads: CASSFGQGANTIYF. CDR3 sequence (DNA): TGTGCCAGCAGTTTCGGACAGGGAGCAAACACCATATATTTT. The complete variable domain, with remaining parts taken from reference TRBV28 and TRBJ1-3, reads DVKVTQSSRYLVKRTGEKVFLECVQDMDHENMFWYRQDPGLGLRLIYFSYDVKMKEKGDIPEGYSVSREKKERFSLILESASTNQTSMYLCASSFGQGANTIYFGEGSWLTVV.

The chain combines TRBV27 with TRBJ2-7, with TRBD1 identical over 8 bases. Trimming removed 2 bases from V and 5 bases from J; junction bases left unmatched: 5. The germline V gene encodes CDR1 MNHEY and CDR2 SMNVEV (reference sequence). This CDR3 comprises 14 residues. In DNA form, the CDR3 reads TGTGCCAGCAGTTTAACCGACAGGGGCAACGAGCAGTACTTC. This sequence encodes CASSLTDRGNEQYF.

The chain links TRBV23-1 to TRBJ1-3; tentative D call: TRBD1 (6 bases). TRBV23-1 is recorded as an ORF, its role being uncertain. V was cut by 0 bases and J by 0 bases, with 15 bases left in between. The CDR3 has 18 residues. The CDR3: CASSQSVTGQLSGNTIYF. The CDR3 nucleotides are TGCGCCAGCAGTCAATCCGTTACCGGACAGCTCTCTGGAAACACCATATATTTT.

The chain couples TRBV15 to TRBJ2-5; 7 positions agree with TRBD1. Germline-derived CDR1 and CDR2 are LNHNV and YYDKDF (reference sequence). This CDR3 is 14 amino acids long. The V gene end was trimmed by 3 bases and the J gene end by 3 bases; junction bases not matched to a gene: 4. DNA of the CDR3: TGTGCCACCAGCAGTTTAACAGGGGAAGAGACCCAGTACTTC. Protein: CATSSLTGEETQYF.